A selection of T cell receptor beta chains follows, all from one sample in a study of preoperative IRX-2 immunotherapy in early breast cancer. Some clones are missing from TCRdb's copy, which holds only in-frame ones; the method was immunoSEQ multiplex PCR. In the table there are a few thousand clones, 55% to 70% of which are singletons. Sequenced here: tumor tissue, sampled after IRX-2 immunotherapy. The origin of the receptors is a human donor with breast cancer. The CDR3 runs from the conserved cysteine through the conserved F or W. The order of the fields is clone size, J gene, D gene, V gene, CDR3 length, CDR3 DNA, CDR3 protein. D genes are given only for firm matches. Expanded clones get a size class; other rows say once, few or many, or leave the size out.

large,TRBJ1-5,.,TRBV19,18,TGTGCCAGTAGTATCAGTGGGTACAGGGTGGACCGCAATCAGCCCCAGCATTTT,CASSISGYRVDRNQPQHF
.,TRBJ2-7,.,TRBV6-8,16,TGTGCCAGCAGTTACTCAGGGACGCGACCTGACTACGAGCAGTACTTC,CASSYSGTRPDYEQYF
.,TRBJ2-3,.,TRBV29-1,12,TGCAGCGTCTATCTTTCCACAGATACGCAGTATTTT,CSVYLSTDTQYF
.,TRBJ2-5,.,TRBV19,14,TGTGCCAGTAGTCAGAGGCAGGTCCAAGAGACCCAGTACTTC,CASSQRQVQETQYF
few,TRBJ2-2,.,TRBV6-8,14,TGTGCCAGCATTCAAGGGCCTTGGGCCGGGGAGCTGTTTTTT,CASIQGPWAGELFF
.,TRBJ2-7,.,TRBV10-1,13,TGCGCCAGCAGTGACCCGGGGGTGGGCGAGCAGTACTTC,CASSDPGVGEQYF
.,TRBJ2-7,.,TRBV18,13,TGTGCCAGCTCCCGCGGGACAAGCTACGAGCAGTACTTC,CASSRGTSYEQYF
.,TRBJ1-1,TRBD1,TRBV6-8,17,TGTGCCAGCGACAACGGTCGGGACAGGGGGCCAGACACTGAAGCTTTCTTT,CASDNGRDRGPDTEAFF
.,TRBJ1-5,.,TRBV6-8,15,TGTGCCAGCACCCTAGTCAGACATAGCAATCAGCCCCAGCATTTT,CASTLVRHSNQPQHF
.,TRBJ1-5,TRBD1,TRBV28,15,TGTGCCAGCAGTTCGCAGACAGGGTACTTTCAGCCCCAGCATTTT,CASSSQTGYFQPQHF
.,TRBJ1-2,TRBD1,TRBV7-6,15,TGTGCCAGCAGCAAGACGGGACAGGACATCTATGGCTACACCTTC,CASSKTGQDIYGYTF
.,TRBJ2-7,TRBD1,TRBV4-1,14,TGCGCCAGCAGCCTTCGGACAGGGGAGGACGAGCAGTACTTC,CASSLRTGEDEQYF
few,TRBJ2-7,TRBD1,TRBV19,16,TGTGCCAGTAGTTCAAAGACAGGGGGCTTCGATCACGAGCAGTACTTC,CASSSKTGGFDHEQYF
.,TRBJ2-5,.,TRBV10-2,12,TGCGCCAGCAGTGTGTCTCAAGAGACCCAGTACTTC,CASSVSQETQYF
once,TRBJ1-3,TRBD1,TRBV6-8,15,TGTGCCAGCAGGAGGGACAGAGGGTCTGGAAACACCATATATTTT,CASRRDRGSGNTIYF
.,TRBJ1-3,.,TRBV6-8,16,TGTGCCAGCAGTTACTCCTTTGAGGGGGGCGGAAACACCATATATTTT,CASSYSFEGGGNTIYF
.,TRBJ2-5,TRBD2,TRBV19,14,TGTGCCAGTAGTTTAGCGGGAGGGTTCGAGACCCAGTACTTC,CASSLAGGFETQYF
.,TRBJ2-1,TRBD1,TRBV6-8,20,TGTGCCAGCAGTGATCGGGTGACAGGGGGCTCTAGGTGGACCTACAATGAGCAGTTCTTC,CASSDRVTGGSRWTYNEQFF
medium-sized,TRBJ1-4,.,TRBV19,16,TGTGCCAGTAGTATCGGTCTTCAGACGTCGGGTGAAAAACTGTTTTTT,CASSIGLQTSGEKLFF
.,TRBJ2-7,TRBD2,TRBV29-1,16,TGCAGCGCAGAGGGACTAGCGGGAGTTTCCTCCTACGAGCAGTACTTC,CSAEGLAGVSSYEQYF
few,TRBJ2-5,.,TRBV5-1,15,TGCGCCAGCAGCCCTGGGGTTGGCAGGCAAGAGACCCAGTACTTC,CASSPGVGRQETQYF
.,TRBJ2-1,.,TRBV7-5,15,TGTGCCAGCAGCTTATGGGCAGGGGCTTCGGATGAGCAGTTCTTC,CASSLWAGASDEQFF
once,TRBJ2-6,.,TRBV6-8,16,TGTGCCAGCAGCCGATCGACCGGCTCTGGGGCCAACGTCCTGACTTTC,CASSRSTGSGANVLTF
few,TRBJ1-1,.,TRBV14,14,TGTGCCAGCAGCCAAGAGAGACAGATGTCGAGAGCTTTCTTT,CASSQERQMSRAFF
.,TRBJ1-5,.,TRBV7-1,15,TGTGCCAGCAGCGTGACAGAGAATAGCAATCAGCCCCAGCATTTT,CASSVTENSNQPQHF
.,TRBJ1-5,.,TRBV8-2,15,TGTGCCAGCAGTCCCCGGGACAGCTCATATCAGCCCCAGCATTTT,CASSPRDSSYQPQHF
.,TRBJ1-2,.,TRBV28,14,TGTGCCAGCAGTTTTATTATATCAAACTATGGCTACACCTTC,CASSFIISNYGYTF
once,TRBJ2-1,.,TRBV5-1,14,TGCGCCAGCAGAACCTCGGATCCTAACAATGAGCAGTTCTTC,CASRTSDPNNEQFF
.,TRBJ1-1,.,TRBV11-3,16,TGTGCCAGCAGCTTATACAGGGACTATTTGAACACTGAAGCTTTCTTT,CASSLYRDYLNTEAFF
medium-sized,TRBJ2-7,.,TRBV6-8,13,TGTGCCAGCAGTTACGACAGGCTCTACGAGCAGTACTTC,CASSYDRLYEQYF
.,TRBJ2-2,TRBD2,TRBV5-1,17,TGCGCCAGCAGCTGGACTAGCGGGAGTCCCAACACCGGGGAGCTGTTTTTT,CASSWTSGSPNTGELFF
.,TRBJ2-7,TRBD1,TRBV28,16,TGTGCCAGCAGTCCTTTCGAGGGGACAGGGAGGTACGAGCAGTACTTC,CASSPFEGTGRYEQYF
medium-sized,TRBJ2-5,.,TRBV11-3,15,TGTGCCAGCAGCTTAGAAGGCAGGGGGGTGGAGACCCAGTACTTC,CASSLEGRGVETQYF
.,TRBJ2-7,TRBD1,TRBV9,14,TGTGCCATTTCGCCCGGGACAGGGGACTACGAGCAGTACTTC,CAISPGTGDYEQYF
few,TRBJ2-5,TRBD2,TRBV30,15,TGTGCCTGGAGTTTGAGCGGGAGGGCCTTGGAGACCCAGTACTTC,CAWSLSGRALETQYF
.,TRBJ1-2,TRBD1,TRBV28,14,TGTGCCAGCAGCCTGACAGGGGATAGGTATGGCTACACCTTC,CASSLTGDRYGYTF
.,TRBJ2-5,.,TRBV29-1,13,TGCAGCGCCTACCCAGGGGAACAAGAGACCCAGTACTTC,CSAYPGEQETQYF
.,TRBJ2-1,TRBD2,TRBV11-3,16,TGTGCCAGCAGCACGGGACTAGCGGGAAAGGACGGTGAGCAGTTCTTC,CASSTGLAGKDGEQFF
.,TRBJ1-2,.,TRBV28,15,TGTGCCAGCAGTTTATGGGGGGCCTCTAACTATGGCTACACCTTC,CASSLWGASNYGYTF
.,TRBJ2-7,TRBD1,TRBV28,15,TGTGCCGTACAAGGACAGGGGGCTAGGTTGAACGAGCAGTACTTC,CAVQGQGARLNEQYF
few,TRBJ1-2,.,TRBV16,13,TGTGCCAGCAGTTCACAGGGTTCGACGGGCTACACCTTC,CASSSQGSTGYTF
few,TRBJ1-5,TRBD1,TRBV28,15,TGTGCCAGCAGCCCCCAGGGGGTGGTAAATCAGCCCCAGCATTTT,CASSPQGVVNQPQHF
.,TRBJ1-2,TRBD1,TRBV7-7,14,TGTGCCAGCAGCCGGGGACAGGGAAACTATGGCTACACCTTC,CASSRGQGNYGYTF
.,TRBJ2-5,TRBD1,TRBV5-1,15,TGCGCCAGCAGCTTAGGGACAGGGCGCGGAGAGACCCAGTACTTC,CASSLGTGRGETQYF
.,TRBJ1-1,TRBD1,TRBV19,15,TGTGCCAGTAGTATTGCGGGGACAGGCCGCTCTGAAGCTTTCTTT,CASSIAGTGRSEAFF
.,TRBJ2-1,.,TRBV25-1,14,TGTGCCAGCAGTGAACTGGGGGAGAGGCATGAGCAGTTCTTC,CASSELGERHEQFF
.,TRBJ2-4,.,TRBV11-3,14,TGTGCCAGCAGCTCGATGGGACTCCAAAACATTCAGTACTTC,CASSSMGLQNIQYF
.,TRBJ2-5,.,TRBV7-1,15,TGTGCCAGCAGCTATGCCTCCAGGGTACAAGAGACCCAGTACTTC,CASSYASRVQETQYF
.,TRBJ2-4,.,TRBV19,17,TGTGCCAGTAGTATGTCGGACCAATCTAGAGCCAAAAACATTCAGTACTTC,CASSMSDQSRAKNIQYF
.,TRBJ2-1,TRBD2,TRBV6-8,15,TGTGCCTCATGGGGAGCGGGAGGGCCCTACAATGAGCAGTTCTTC,CASWGAGGPYNEQFF
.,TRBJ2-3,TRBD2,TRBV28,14,TGTGCCAGCAGTTTATTGGGGAGGGGTGATACGCAGTATTTT,CASSLLGRGDTQYF
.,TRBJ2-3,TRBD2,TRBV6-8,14,TGTGCCAGCAGTACCAGCGGGGACACAGATACGCAGTATTTT,CASSTSGDTDTQYF
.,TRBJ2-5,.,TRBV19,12,TGTGCCAGTTCCCAGGGGATGAAGACCCAGTACTTC,CASSQGMKTQYF
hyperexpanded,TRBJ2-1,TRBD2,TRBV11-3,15,TGTGCCAGCAGCCAACGGACTAGCGCCCACAATGAGCAGTTCTTC,CASSQRTSAHNEQFF
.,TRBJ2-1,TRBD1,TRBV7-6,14,TGTGCCAGCACCAGGACAGGGGGCAGGAATGAGCAGTTCTTC,CASTRTGGRNEQFF